This T cell receptor beta chain was documented in a study of T cell changes during pregnancy in multiple sclerosis. TCRdb's table, derived via immunoSEQ multiplex PCR, lists solely in-frame clones and lacks some. The table records tens of thousands of clones, roughly nine tenths of them present only once. Per germline, CDR1 SGHAT and CDR2 FQNNGV. This CDR3 has 16 residues. V shed 4 bases, J shed 0 bases, and the junction held 5 bases outside the gene matches. V usage is TRBV11-2 and J usage is TRBJ2-5; 10 positions agree with TRBD1. The starting material was PBMCs, obtained in the first trimester of pregnancy. The TCR comes from a female donor in good health, serving as a control in a pregnancy study. Some clones in this sample may be carry-over from other donors' samples. The CDR3 bases are TGTGCCAGCAGCTCCCCGGACAGGGGGGACCAAGAGACCCAGTACTTC. Translation: CASSSPDRGDQETQYF.